The clone carrying this TCR beta chain came up a few times. With 10-nucleotide random UMIs, 5'RACE was used to make the cDNA. MiXCR, applied by TCRdb to the 5' RACE reads, yields one record per CDR3 protein. There are about 52,000 distinct CDR3 sequences in the sample; about 4.1% occur only once, and 6.5% lies in the top ten. The study built unsorted libraries from 2 million PBMCs kept at -80 C. CDR1 and CDR2 from the germline V gene are GTSNPN and SVGIG (reference sequence). The CDR3 has 13 amino acids. V gave up 5 bases and J gave up 0 bases, with 11 bases separating them. This sample was included in a study of neurological immune-mediated disorders.

The receptor was isolated from a man in his sixties with multiple sclerosis. The rearrangement links TRBV30 to TRBJ2-7; D unresolved. The sequenced sample was PBMCs. CDR3 nucleotides: TGTGCCTGGGGAAGACAAGACTCCTACGAGCAGTACTTC. It specifies CAWGRQDSYEQYF.